This T cell receptor (beta chain) was sequenced during a study of identical twins. The study, taken as a whole, reports: Fewer insertions characterized abundant cord blood beta clonotypes, whereas memory repertoires showed none. The study found that models underestimated out-of-frame TCR alpha sharing in monozygotic twins.

With template switching, a universal primer site was added, and the cDNA carried unique molecular identifiers. Each CDR3 protein is one row after TCRdb ran MiXCR on the 5' RACE reads. The sample carries 400,000 to 550,000 distinct CDR3 sequences, approximately 14% recorded once. In the case of this clonotype: Its antigen is unknown.

This CDR3 is 13 amino acids long. J was trimmed by 6 bases and V by 6 bases; bases with no gene match: 7. Germline assignment: CDR1 MNHNY and CDR2 SVGAGI (reference sequence). The same data also went into a second study, on yellow fever vaccine responses in identical twins.

The rearrangement uses TRBV6-6 and TRBJ2-7; 8 nucleotides match TRBD1. The source of this sequence is a woman aged 18 to 35 in good health. Source material: CD4+ T cells sorted from blood. CDR3 sequence reads: CASSTDRVGEQYF. CDR3 in DNA: TGTGCCAGCAGCACGGACAGGGTTGGCGAGCAGTACTTC.